The 4 T cell receptor beta chains below come from one sample, sequenced in a study of blood T cell repertoires in COVID-19. The protocol was immunoSEQ multiplex PCR, while the TCRdb copy is restricted to in-frame clones and leaves out a portion. The sample consists of around 120,000 clones, around 89% of them appearing once. The specimen was peripheral blood. The receptor source for this set is a man in his fifties with acute or convalescent COVID-19.

V and J are TRBV27 and TRBJ1-1, with D maybe TRBD1 (6 bases). This CDR3 has 14 residues. Trimming removed 7 bases at V and 1 base at J, with 13 bases between. Germline loops: CDR1 MNHEY, CDR2 SMNVEV (reference sequence). The CDR3 DNA reads as TGTGCCAGCATGGCAGGGGATGGGAACACTGAAGCTTTCTTT. Translation gives CASMAGDGNTEAFF.

The CDR3 DNA follows: TGTGCCAGCAGCAAAGAGGGGCTACCGCAAGAGACCCAGTACTTC. Amino acids: CASSKEGLPQETQYF. This chain links TRBV21-1 with TRBJ2-5; TRBD1 reflects the table's D call only, with no check against the DNA. TRBV21-1 is a known pseudogene. The CDR3 contains 15 residues.

This clone came up once. The chain recombines TRBV24-1 with TRBJ2-1; D is unclear. Deletions cut 5 bases from V and 9 bases from J, with 16 bases between. This CDR3 region has 14 residues. CDR1 and CDR2 from the germline V gene are KGHDR and SFDVKD. CDR3 residues: CATSAHLGGGEQFF. CDR3 DNA: TGTGCCACCAGTGCCCACCTAGGTGGCGGTGAGCAGTTCTTC.

This clone showed up just a few times. This sequence joins TRBV7-8 and TRBJ1-5; D ambiguous. Germline CDR1 is SGHVS and CDR2 is FQNEAQ. The CDR3 spans 15 residues. Trimming left V 5 bases short and J 4 bases short, with 15 bases between. The CDR3 bases are TGTGCCAGCAGCCCATGGCACCTCGGGAATCAGCCCCAGCATTTT. The encoded protein is CASSPWHLGNQPQHF.